The present T cell receptor beta chain was sequenced within a study of T cell responses to AZD1222 COVID-19 vaccine. The data were produced by immunoSEQ multiplex PCR, yet TCRdb's version contains in-frame clones alone and is incomplete. The table lists approximately 76,000 clones, nearly 85% of them singletons. The TCR sequence derives from an adult in good health. The specimen comprised peripheral blood, sampled on day 0 of AZD1222 vaccination.

CDR3 loop: CASRRNYGYTF. The DNA for the CDR3 is TGTGCCAGTCGCCGTAACTATGGCTACACCTTC. V usage is TRBV19 and J usage is TRBJ1-2; no reliable D call. Germline CDR1 and CDR2: LNHDA and SQIVND (reference sequence). This CDR3 has 11 residues. The V end was cut by 8 bases, the J end by 1 base, with 5 bases between.